This TCR beta chain appears in the sequencing data of a study of identical twins. CDR3 length: 14 residues. The V gene end was trimmed by 4 bases and the J gene end by 4 bases; junction bases not matched to a gene: 4. Germline CDR1 is SGHRS and CDR2 is YFSETQ. Study findings and constraints: Cord blood beta clonotypes present at high abundance carried fewer insertions; no such pattern appeared in memory repertoires.

This clonotype was counted many times. What it binds is unknown. MiXCR, run by TCRdb on the 5' RACE reads, gives a single entry per CDR3 protein. The sample has some 590,000 distinct CDR3 sequences; 9.5% to 10% are singletons. These records were also assigned to another study, of yellow fever vaccine responses in identical twins.

The chain couples TRBV5-1 to TRBJ2-5; TRBD2 aligns across 10 bases. Sample: PBMCs. The receptor comes from a woman under 30 in good health. The CDR3 nucleotides are TGCGCCAGCAGCCTAGGGACTAGCGTAGAGACCCAGTACTTC. This gives the protein CASSLGTSVETQYF.